One sample yielded the 16 T cell receptor beta chains listed below, sequenced in a study of cytomegalovirus exposure and HLA in healthy donors. Vbeta (60) and Jbeta (13) primers were used in the PCR. Libraries were prepared by immunoSEQ multiplex PCR; TCRdb keeps only in-frame clonotypes and omits some of them. Of around 90,000 clones listed, 65% were seen once; the top ten hold under 6%. Sequenced input: PBMCs. These receptors all stem from a boy aged 5-17 years in good health and CMV-seropositive.

J is TRBJ1-2 and V is TRBV2; 10 bases line up with TRBD1. Per germline, CDR1 SNHLY and CDR2 FYNNEI. The CDR3 has 15 amino acids. V shed 2 bases and J 8 bases; nucleotides not matched to a gene: 8. The CDR3 coding sequence is TGTGCCAGCAGTGAAACGGGGACAGGGGCAAGGGGCTACACCTTC. This gives the protein CASSETGTGARGYTF.

V usage is TRBV29-1 and J usage is TRBJ2-7; D perhaps matches TRBD2 (6 bases). The CDR3 consists of 13 residues. Germline loops: CDR1 SQVTM, CDR2 ANQGSEA. Trimming took 4 bases from V and 6 from J, leaving 16 bases between them. CDR3 protein: CSVGGSGGSEQYF. The CDR3, as DNA: TGCAGCGTTGGAGGCTCTGGGGGGAGCGAGCAGTACTTC.

Details on this clone: The sample contains more than one DNA sequence encoding this CDR3. V is TRBV6-1 and J is TRBJ1-6; the D is unclear. This CDR3 comprises 13 residues. The V end was cut by 3 bases, the J end by 9 bases, with 9 bases between. The germline gives CDR1 MNHNS, CDR2 SASEGT. The DNA for the CDR3 is TGTGCCAGCAGTGAGTACCGGGTTTCACCCCTCCACTTT. Translated: CASSEYRVSPLHF.

This clone turned up a few times. This chain links TRBV16 with TRBJ1-2; D remains unclear. Germline V gene sequence: CDR1 KGHSY, CDR2 FQNENV. The V gene lost 4 bases and the J gene lost 8 bases, with 11 bases spanning the gap. This CDR3 comprises 12 residues. The CDR3 nucleotides read TGTGCCAGCAGCCCTCCCTCCCGGGGCTACACCTTC. Translated, it gives CASSPPSRGYTF.

The chain combines TRBV6-5 with TRBJ1-6; a possible D gene is TRBD1 (6 bases). With 10 bases removed from V and 10 bases from J, the gap between germline ends came to 17 bases. The CDR3 is 13 amino acids. In germline, CDR1 is MNHEY, CDR2 SVGAGI. The CDR3 protein is CATKEQGSSPLHF. The CDR3 DNA sequence: TGTGCCACCAAGGAGCAGGGGTCATCACCCCTCCACTTT.

The gene calls are TRBV6-5 and TRBJ2-3; 7 bases agree with TRBD1. The CDR3 contains 14 residues. V trimming: 3 bases; J trimming: 3 bases; junction bases outside the gene matches: 3. CDR1 is MNHEY and CDR2 is SVGAGI in the germline V gene. CDR3 sequence: CASSYRGRTDTQYF. The CDR3 coding sequence is TGTGCCAGCAGTTATAGGGGGCGGACAGATACGCAGTATTTT.

J is TRBJ1-2 and V is TRBV7-9, with 8 bases identical to TRBD1. V was clipped by 2 bases and J by 6 bases; unmatched bases: 8. The germline gives CDR1 SEHNR, CDR2 FQNEAQ (reference sequence). The CDR3 extends over 15 amino acids. The DNA of the CDR3 is TGTGCCAGCAGCTTAAATCACCGGACAGGGCATGGCTACACCTTC. Its translation: CASSLNHRTGHGYTF.

Here the CDR3 DNA reads TGTGCCAGCAGCGGAGACTCTGGAAACACCATATATTTT. Translation: CASSGDSGNTIYF. V gene TRBV9 combines with J gene TRBJ1-3; D ambiguous. The CDR3 sequence is 13 residues long. V gave up 3 bases and J gave up 0 bases, with 4 bases separating them. From germline, CDR1 is SGDLS and CDR2 YYNGEE.

This clone was detected only a few times. The V and J genes are TRBV6-1 and TRBJ2-7, with TRBD1 identical over 8 bases. Germline V gene data show CDR1 as MNHNS and CDR2 as SASEGT. There are 15 residues in the CDR3. The ends lost 3 bases at V and 4 bases at J; junction bases unmatched: 8. CDR3 in DNA: TGTGCCAGCAGTGATCCCGGGACAGGCGGTTACGAGCAGTACTTC. Amino acids: CASSDPGTGGYEQYF.

V and J are TRBV15 and TRBJ2-2; 8 nucleotides match TRBD1. The CDR3 is made up of 17 amino acids. V trimming: 0 bases; J trimming: 6 bases; junction bases outside the gene matches: 9. Germline CDR1 is LNHNV and CDR2 is YYDKDF (reference sequence). In nucleotides, the CDR3 is TGTGCCACCAGCAGAGAAACGGACAGGGATCGGCCCGGGGAGCTGTTTTTT. Translating gives CATSRETDRDRPGELFF. Together with reference TRBV15 and TRBJ2-2, the CDR3 gives the full variable domain: DAMVIQNPRYQVTQFGKPVTLSCSQTLNHNVMYWYQQKSSQAPKLLFHYYDKDFNNEADTPDNFQSRRPNTSFCFLDIRSPGLGDTAMYLCATSRETDRDRPGELFFGEGSRLTVL.

The V gene is TRBV27, the J gene TRBJ2-7, with D perhaps TRBD2 (6 bases). There are 13 residues in the CDR3. Per the germline V gene, CDR1 is MNHEY and CDR2 is SMNVEV (reference sequence). Trimming removed 8 bases at V and 2 bases at J, with 13 bases between. The CDR3 loop reads CASVGGSPYEQYF. Here the CDR3 DNA reads TGTGCCAGCGTGGGGGGATCCCCCTACGAGCAGTACTTC.

This clone came up a few times. The rearrangement joins TRBV7-3 to TRBJ2-7; 8 nucleotides match TRBD1. V gave up 5 bases and J gave up 6 bases; unmatched junction bases: 6. The CDR3 extends over 13 amino acids. Per germline, CDR1 SGHTA and CDR2 FQGTGA. The CDR3 reads CASSADRGSEQYF. CDR3 DNA: TGTGCCAGCAGCGCCGACAGGGGCAGCGAGCAGTACTTC.

The V and J genes are TRBV5-6 and TRBJ1-4; tentative D call: TRBD1 (6 bases). This CDR3 has 14 residues. Trimming removed 2 bases at V and 8 bases at J, with 13 bases between. Germline V gene lookup returns CDR1 SGHDT and CDR2 YYEEEE. In DNA form, the CDR3 reads TGTGCCAGCAGCTTAGGGGGATTAGGAGAAAAACTGTTTTTT. Amino acids: CASSLGGLGEKLFF.

This clone was observed a few times. The rearrangement uses TRBV5-5 and TRBJ1-1; 8 nucleotides agree with TRBD1. J gave up 3 bases and V 3 bases, and 7 bases lay outside the gene matches. Germline V CDR1 and CDR2: SGHKS, YYEKEE (reference sequence). The CDR3 consists of 15 residues. CDR3 nucleotide sequence: TGTGCCAGCAGCTACCCGACAGGGGTGCACACTGAAGCTTTCTTT. Translating it yields CASSYPTGVHTEAFF.

The CDR3 coding sequence is TGTGCCAGCAGCCCCTTTGAAGAGACCCAGTACTTC. Protein sequence: CASSPFEETQYF. This chain links TRBV5-4 with TRBJ2-5; D gene uncertain. Trimming took 4 bases from V and 3 from J, leaving 7 bases between them. Germline V gene data show CDR1 as SGHNT and CDR2 as YYREEE (reference sequence). The CDR3 runs 12 residues.

The chain recombines TRBV6-1 with TRBJ2-7; 9 bases are shared with TRBD1. V lost 9 bases and J lost 2; bases outside the gene matches: 11. CDR3 size: 15 residues. The germline V gene has CDR1 MNHNS and CDR2 SASEGT. CDR3 in amino acids: CASTPMRTGAYEQYF. The CDR3 DNA sequence: TGTGCCAGTACACCTATGCGGACAGGGGCCTACGAGCAGTACTTC.